The 28 T cell receptor beta chains below come from one sample, sequenced in a study of T cell responses to AZD1222 COVID-19 vaccine. Clones were read by immunoSEQ multiplex PCR, and TCRdb kept only the in-frame ones, dropping some. The profile shows 130,000 or so clones, around 92% of them singletons. Specimen: peripheral blood, collected 28 days after the second AZD1222 dose. The receptor source for this set is an adult who received the AZD1222 COVID-19 vaccine.

The rearrangement joins TRBV5-8 to TRBJ1-1; no clear D. V lost 1 base, J lost 5 bases, and 15 bases lay in between. The CDR3 is made up of 15 amino acids. CDR1 is SGHTS and CDR2 is YDEGEE in the germline V gene. CDR3 residues: CASSLISGAGTEAFF. CDR3 DNA: TGTGCCAGCAGCTTGATATCGGGCGCGGGGACTGAAGCTTTCTTT.

This clone has only one observation. The chain links TRBV30 to TRBJ1-2; 8 bases are a match to TRBD1. This CDR3 is 13 amino acids long. CDR1 and CDR2 (germline): GTSNPN, SVGIG (reference sequence). The J segment lost 7 bases and the V segment lost 1 base, leaving 5 bases of the junction unmatched. CDR3: CAWSGQGFLGYTF. In DNA form, the CDR3 reads TGTGCCTGGAGTGGACAGGGGTTTCTTGGCTACACCTTC. Based on the CDR3 plus reference TRBV30 and TRBJ1-2, the full variable domain is SQTIHQWPATLVQPVGSPLSLECTVEGTSNPNLYWYRQAAGRGLQLLFYSVGIGQISSEVPQNLSASRPQDRQFILSSKKLLLSDSGFYLCAWSGQGFLGYTFGSGTRLTVV.

This sequence joins TRBV18 and TRBJ2-1, with 10 bases that match TRBD2. The CDR3 length is 17 residues. J lost 10 bases, V lost 3 bases, and 15 bases had no gene match. CDR1 is KGHSH, CDR2 LQKENI, per germline. As DNA, the CDR3 is TGTGCCAGCTCACCCATCGGCGCTAGCGGGGGACAGATGGAGCAGTTCTTC. This encodes CASSPIGASGGQMEQFF.

This clone was observed a single time. The rearrangement links TRBV24-1 to TRBJ1-5, with a possible D match to TRBD1 (5 bases). The CDR3 is 16 amino acids. Germline V gene lookup returns CDR1 KGHDR and CDR2 SFDVKD. With 4 bases removed from V and 5 bases from J, the gap between germline ends came to 17 bases. The DNA of the CDR3 is TGTGCCACCAGTGAACAAAAACAGGATTGGTATCAGCCCCAGCATTTT. It yields the protein CATSEQKQDWYQPQHF.

The V and J genes are TRBV10-1 and TRBJ2-5; D may be TRBD1 (6 bases). V was clipped by 5 bases and J by 2 bases, with 12 bases between them. There are 14 residues in the CDR3. From germline, CDR1 is WNHNN and CDR2 SYGVQD (reference sequence). The chain's CDR3 is CASSRSTGQETQYF. CDR3 in DNA: TGCGCCAGCAGTCGATCGACAGGTCAAGAGACCCAGTACTTC.

V gene TRBV6-2 or TRBV6-3 combines with J gene TRBJ1-2, with D tentatively TRBD1 (5 bases). V gave up 2 bases and J gave up 6 bases, with 19 bases separating them. Germline CDR1 MNHEY, CDR2 SVGEGT. CDR3 length: 16 residues. CDR3 in amino acids: CASSYRPGTAANGYTF. In nucleotides, the CDR3 is TGTGCCAGCAGTTACAGGCCCGGGACCGCGGCAAATGGCTACACCTTC.

This chain links TRBV11-2 with TRBJ2-2; 9 nucleotides align to TRBD2. The germline V gene encodes CDR1 SGHAT and CDR2 FQNNGV. The CDR3 spans 15 residues. V lost 6 bases to trimming and J lost 6 bases; unmatched junction nucleotides: 8. Written as DNA, the CDR3 is TGTGCCAGCAGACCCCCGGGACTAGCCGCCGGGGAGCTGTTTTTT. It is translated as CASRPPGLAAGELFF.

The chain has TRBV14 and TRBJ2-3; D is uncertain. Germline V gene sequence: CDR1 SGHDN, CDR2 FVKESK. The length of the CDR3 is 15 residues. With 1 base removed from V and 1 base from J, the gap between germline ends came to 9 bases. The CDR3, as DNA: TGTGCCAGCAGCCAAGCTTACAGACGCACAGATACGCAGTATTTT. This gives the protein CASSQAYRRTDTQYF. Drawing the rest from reference TRBV14 and TRBJ2-3, the complete variable domain is EAGVTQFPSHSVIEKGQTVTLRCDPISGHDNLYWYRRVMGKEIKFLLHFVKESKQDESGMPNNRFLAERTGGTYSTLKVQPAELEDSGVYFCASSQAYRRTDTQYFGPGTRLTVL.

The chain combines TRBV7-2 with TRBJ2-4, with TRBD2 matching over 7 bases. V lost 1 base and J lost 9; bases outside the gene matches: 6. This CDR3 has 14 amino acids. The germline V gene has CDR1 SGHTA and CDR2 FQGNSA. The CDR3 nucleotides are TGTGCCAGCAGCTTAGTCGGCGGGGGAGGCATTCAGTACTTC. Amino acids: CASSLVGGGGIQYF.

V is TRBV11-3 and J is TRBJ2-1; 11 bases line up with TRBD2. V was clipped by 0 bases and J by 6 bases; unmatched bases: 7. The CDR3 is 17 residues long. The germline V gene has CDR1 SGHNT and CDR2 YENEEA. The CDR3 bases are TGTGCCAGCAGCTTAGACGGTGGACTAGCGGGTTTCAATGAGCAGTTCTTC. Amino acid sequence: CASSLDGGLAGFNEQFF.

The V gene is TRBV27, the J gene TRBJ2-2; tentatively, D is TRBD1 (5 bases). In germline, CDR1 is MNHEY, CDR2 SMNVEV (reference sequence). V was pared by 9 bases and J by 1 base, with 6 bases between. This CDR3 is 12 amino acids long. The CDR3 nucleotides read TGTGCCAGTACAGGGAACACCGGGGAGCTGTTTTTT. It translates to CASTGNTGELFF.

The rearrangement links TRBV3-1 (or the pseudogene TRBV3-2) to TRBJ2-1; TRBD1 matches 8 bases. Looked up from germline, CDR1 is LGHDT and CDR2 is YNNKEL (reference sequence). CDR3 length: 18 amino acids. The V segment lost 1 base and the J segment 3 bases; nucleotides outside the gene matches: 11. The CDR3 DNA reads as TGTGCCAGCAGCCAAGTCCCCCGGACAGGGCATTACTACAATGAGCAGTTCTTC. Its translation: CASSQVPRTGHYYNEQFF.

The chain employs TRBV5-1 and TRBJ1-6; 10 nucleotides align to TRBD1. The germline V gene has CDR1 SGHRS and CDR2 YFSETQ. The CDR3 spans 17 residues. Germline trimming cut 2 bases from V and 3 bases from J; bases unmatched to any gene: 5. The CDR3 nucleotides are TGCGCCAGCAGCTTCGGGACAGGGGATGGCTATAATTCACCCCTCCACTTT. Its protein product is CASSFGTGDGYNSPLHF.

V gene TRBV18 combines with J gene TRBJ1-2; D is possibly TRBD1 (5 bases). This CDR3 is 17 amino acids long. The V and J ends lost 3 bases and 4 bases respectively, with 21 bases between them. The V gene's germline CDR1 is KGHSH and CDR2 LQKENI. Written as DNA, the CDR3 is TGTGCCAGCTCACCCACCGACGGGACCGAGGCTGGCTATGGCTACACCTTC. Translated, it gives CASSPTDGTEAGYGYTF.

This rearrangement joins TRBV15 to TRBJ2-1; possibly TRBD2 for D (6 bases). Germline V gene data show CDR1 as LNHNV and CDR2 as YYDKDF (reference sequence). V was clipped by 0 bases and J by 10 bases, with 19 bases between them. The CDR3 has 16 amino acids. CDR3 in amino acids: CATSRDKRGGQNEQFF. The CDR3 bases are TGTGCCACCAGCAGAGATAAAAGGGGAGGACAAAACGAGCAGTTCTTC.

V gene TRBV7-3 combines with J gene TRBJ1-2; TRBD1 might be the D (6 bases). Deletions cut 5 bases from V and 5 bases from J, with 9 bases between. CDR3 size: 12 residues. Germline lookup yields CDR1 SGHTA and CDR2 FQGTGA. CDR3: CASSPQGYGYTF. The DNA for the CDR3 is TGTGCCAGCAGCCCCCAGGGGTATGGCTACACCTTC.

The chain uses TRBV7-5 and TRBJ1-2; the table's D call TRBD1 went unverified against the DNA. TRBV7-5 has pseudogene status. This CDR3 is 17 amino acids long. Written as DNA, the CDR3 is TGTGCCAGAAGCCCAGGGACAGGGGGCGCTTCGGGCTATGGCTACACCTTC. This translates into CARSPGTGGASGYGYTF.

The CDR3 DNA is TGTGCCAGCAGCCCGGACCGACTCAGCACCATATATTTT. Its protein is CASSPDRLSTIYF. This chain joins TRBV5-4 and TRBJ1-3; D not certain. The CDR3 length is 13 residues. Germline V CDR1 and CDR2: SGHNT, YYREEE (reference sequence). The V and J ends lost 4 bases and 9 bases respectively, with 14 bases between them.

J is TRBJ1-1 and V is TRBV19, with D possibly being TRBD1 (6 bases). CDR1 and CDR2 from the germline V gene are LNHDA and SQIVND (reference sequence). V lost 6 bases and J 11 bases, leaving 25 bases between the germline ends. The CDR3 covers 15 residues. The CDR3 DNA reads TGTGCCAGTAGACGGACGGGACAAGGTAGCTTCGAGGCTTTCTTT. This gives the protein CASRRTGQGSFEAFF.

As DNA, the CDR3 is TGTGCCAGTAGTGGAACAGGGGCCTTTAGCAATCAGCCCCAGCATTTT. As protein: CASSGTGAFSNQPQHF. The chain combines TRBV19 with TRBJ1-5, with 7 bases identical to TRBD1. Germline V CDR1 and CDR2: LNHDA, SQIVND (reference sequence). The V and J ends lost 5 bases and 0 bases, in that order; junction bases with no gene match: 7. The CDR3 covers 16 residues. The full variable domain, in which reference TRBV19 and TRBJ1-5 provide the parts outside the CDR3, is DGGITQSPKYLFRKEGQNVTLSCEQNLNHDAMYWYRQDPGQGLRLIYYSQIVNDFQKGDIAEGYSVSREKKESFPLTVTSAQKNPTAFYLCASSGTGAFSNQPQHFGDGTRLSIL.

This chain joins TRBV7-9 and TRBJ1-3; D is undetermined. Germline lookup yields CDR1 SEHNR and CDR2 FQNEAQ (reference sequence). CDR3 length: 16 residues. V dropped 5 bases and J dropped 0 bases, with 14 bases sitting between them. The CDR3 reads CASSPRSDGSGNTIYF. The CDR3 region has the DNA TGTGCCAGCAGCCCGCGGTCTGACGGCTCTGGAAACACCATATATTTT.

The genes are TRBV2 and TRBJ1-2; D ambiguous. Germline CDR1 reads SNHLY; CDR2 reads FYNNEI. V lost 4 bases to trimming and J lost 3 bases, with 9 bases between them. CDR3 length equals 13 residues. DNA for the CDR3: TGTGCCAGCAGTGTGGGGTTGGACTATGGCTACACCTTC. It encodes CASSVGLDYGYTF.

The rearrangement uses TRBV29-1 and TRBJ1-1; 8 bases agree with TRBD1. Trimming removed 2 bases from V and 4 bases from J; junction bases left unmatched: 3. Per germline, CDR1 SQVTM and CDR2 ANQGSEA. The CDR3 is 13 amino acids. CDR3 residues: CSVERTGPTEAFF. DNA for the CDR3: TGCAGCGTTGAAAGGACAGGGCCCACTGAAGCTTTCTTT.

This clone was picked up one time. The chain combines TRBV2 with TRBJ2-2, with D uncertain. The V gene lost 3 bases and the J gene lost 0 bases, with 8 bases spanning the gap. The CDR3 length is 15 residues. Germline V CDR1 and CDR2: SNHLY, FYNNEI. The CDR3 sequence: CASSDGQTNTGELFF. The CDR3 region has the DNA TGTGCCAGCAGTGATGGCCAGACGAACACCGGGGAGCTGTTTTTT.

V gene TRBV19 combines with J gene TRBJ1-5, with D perhaps TRBD1 (6 bases). Germline loops: CDR1 LNHDA, CDR2 SQIVND (reference sequence). The V end was cut by 5 bases, the J end by 7 bases, with 12 bases between. The CDR3 is made up of 13 amino acids. The CDR3 here is CASSQGIGQPQHF. The CDR3 DNA is TGTGCCAGTAGTCAGGGGATCGGACAGCCCCAGCATTTT.

This clone was observed a handful of times. This chain uses TRBV4-2 with TRBJ2-7; maybe TRBD2 (5 bases). Trimming cost V 3 bases and J 4 bases, with 16 bases left between them. In germline, CDR1 is LGHNA, CDR2 YNFKEQ. This CDR3 is 15 amino acids long. CDR3 DNA sequence: TGTGCCAGCAGCCAGGACTCCTATCCAGAATACGAGCAGTACTTC. Protein: CASSQDSYPEYEQYF.

This chain uses TRBV5-4 with TRBJ2-2, with 7 bases identical to TRBD2. Germline CDR1 is SGHNT and CDR2 is YYREEE (reference sequence). V lost 4 bases to trimming and J lost 4 bases; unmatched junction nucleotides: 1. This CDR3 has 13 amino acids. The CDR3 DNA follows: TGTGCCAGCAGCGGGGGGGGCACCGGGGAGCTGTTTTTT. Translation: CASSGGGTGELFF.

The rearrangement links TRBV7-3 to TRBJ2-1, with 10 bases matching TRBD2. V was clipped by 4 bases and J by 2 bases; unmatched bases: 5. The CDR3 is 16 residues long. Germline V gives CDR1 SGHTA, CDR2 FQGTGA. The DNA of the CDR3 is TGTGCCAGCAGCTCCAGCGGGAGGGTCCCCTACAATGAGCAGTTCTTC. Amino acids: CASSSSGRVPYNEQFF.